These 20 T cell receptor beta chains originate from one sample sequenced in a study of CD8 T cells in Susac syndrome. With random hexamers, reverse transcription was performed on about 0.5 to 1 ug of RNA. TCRdb re-analysed the immunoSEQ multiplex PCR reads in MiXCR, keeping a single row per CDR3 protein. The profile shows over 95,000 distinct CDR3 sequences, about 90% of them singletons. Sequenced sample: CD8+ T cells from PBMCs. These receptors were collected from a human donor in good health.

This chain links TRBV6-2 or TRBV6-3 with TRBJ2-1, with 7 bases fitting TRBD2. This CDR3 has 13 amino acids. CDR1 and CDR2 (germline): MNHEY, SVGEGT. V gave up 4 bases and J gave up 7 bases; unmatched junction bases: 4. In nucleotides, the CDR3 is TGTGCCAGCAGTTTGGGGAGGGTGAATGAGCAGTTCTTC. Translated: CASSLGRVNEQFF.

This clonotype was seen a single time. Here the CDR3 DNA reads TGTGCCAGTAGACTTGACCGAAAGTGGTACTTC. Translation gives CASRLDRKWYF. J is TRBJ2-7 and V is TRBV19; D ambiguous. Trimming pared 6 bases from V and 12 bases from J, leaving 15 bases between. CDR1 is LNHDA and CDR2 is SQIVND in the germline V gene (reference sequence). CDR3 size: 11 residues.

The CDR3: CASSPRDGGWSNYGYTF. DNA of the CDR3: TGTGCCAGCAGCCCCCGGGACGGCGGCTGGTCTAACTATGGCTACACCTTC. The chain is built from TRBV7-2 and TRBJ1-2; possibly TRBD1 for D (5 bases). Germline CDR1 reads SGHTA; CDR2 reads FQGNSA. The CDR3 runs to 17 residues. The germline V and J ends were trimmed by 5 bases and 0 bases, with 19 bases remaining between them.

This sequence joins TRBV12-3 or TRBV12-4 and TRBJ1-5, with D maybe TRBD1 (5 bases). Trimming removed 7 bases from V and 4 bases from J, with 17 bases in between. CDR3 length equals 15 residues. The CDR3 sequence is CASTSWDGENQPQHF. CDR3 sequence (DNA): TGTGCCAGCACCTCATGGGACGGAGAGAATCAGCCCCAGCATTTT.

This rearrangement joins TRBV7-9 to TRBJ2-1, with TRBD2 identical over 13 bases. The CDR3 spans 15 residues. J gave up 7 bases and V 5 bases, and 5 bases lay outside the gene matches. The V gene's germline CDR1 is SEHNR and CDR2 FQNEAQ (reference sequence). CDR3 sequence reads: CASSPTSGRRNEQFF. The CDR3 region has the DNA TGTGCCAGCAGCCCGACTAGCGGGAGGAGGAATGAGCAGTTCTTC.

The count of this clonotype is one. This CDR3 reads CASSRLDTVTNYGYTF. The DNA for the CDR3 is TGTGCCAGTAGTAGACTGGATACAGTTACTAACTATGGCTACACCTTC. This chain links TRBV19 with TRBJ1-2; D gene unclear. This CDR3 region has 16 residues. The V end was cut by 4 bases, the J end by 0 bases, with 15 bases between. Germline V lookup: CDR1 LNHDA, CDR2 SQIVND (reference sequence).

This sequence joins TRBV24-1 and TRBJ2-3, with D possibly being TRBD1 or TRBD2 (6 bases each). Germline CDR1 is KGHDR and CDR2 is SFDVKD. This CDR3 has 15 residues. The V gene lost 1 base and the J gene lost 5 bases, with 12 bases spanning the gap. This chain's CDR3 is CATSDFGGGQDTQYF. The CDR3, as DNA: TGTGCCACCAGTGATTTCGGGGGCGGACAAGATACGCAGTATTTT.

The genes are TRBV7-2 and TRBJ2-7; D remains unclear. The germline V gene has CDR1 SGHTA and CDR2 FQGNSA. Between the trimmed V and J ends, which lost 5 bases and 4 bases, there was a span of 15 bases. The CDR3 contains 14 residues. DNA for the CDR3: TGTGCCAGCAGCCCCCCGGAAGAGGAATACGAGCAGTACTTC. This sequence encodes CASSPPEEEYEQYF.

The genes are TRBV18 and TRBJ1-2; no clear D. The CDR3 is made up of 14 amino acids. With 3 bases removed from V and 2 bases from J, the gap between germline ends came to 10 bases. The V gene's germline CDR1 is KGHSH and CDR2 LQKENI. This chain's CDR3 is CASSPVAENYGYTF. The CDR3 DNA reads TGTGCCAGCTCACCCGTAGCGGAAAACTATGGCTACACCTTC.

The chain joins TRBV14 to TRBJ2-1; D gene ambiguous. The CDR3 sequence is 17 residues long. Trimming removed 0 bases from V and 4 bases from J, with 16 bases in between. Germline CDR1 SGHDN, CDR2 FVKESK. The CDR3 reads CASSQDHGPLFYNEQFF. The CDR3 DNA reads as TGTGCCAGCAGCCAAGATCACGGCCCATTGTTTTACAATGAGCAGTTCTTC.

The chain couples TRBV7-9 to TRBJ2-2; D gene uncertain. This CDR3 is built from 14 residues. CDR1 and CDR2 from the germline V gene are SEHNR and FQNEAQ (reference sequence). V lost 2 bases, J lost 3 bases, and 7 bases lay in between. CDR3 sequence: CASSLSLDTGELFF. The CDR3 region has the DNA TGTGCCAGCAGCTTATCATTGGACACCGGGGAGCTGTTTTTT.

This chain's CDR3 is CSVQTVSYNEQFF. In DNA, the CDR3 is TGCAGCGTTCAGACGGTCTCCTACAATGAGCAGTTCTTC. This chain uses TRBV29-1 with TRBJ2-1; D is unresolved. From germline, CDR1 is SQVTM and CDR2 ANQGSEA. This CDR3 contains 13 residues. V was clipped by 5 bases and J by 0 bases, with 8 bases between them.

Only one count was recorded for this clonotype. V gene TRBV10-2 combines with J gene TRBJ2-3, with 8 bases identical to TRBD2. From germline, CDR1 is WSHSY and CDR2 SAAADI. Losses at the gene ends were 4 bases for V and 5 bases for J; bases not matched to a gene: 8. The CDR3 covers 15 residues. The CDR3 region is CASSGYGGARDTQYF. CDR3 nucleotide sequence: TGCGCCAGCAGTGGATACGGGGGGGCAAGAGATACGCAGTATTTT.

This clonotype was seen only once. The gene calls are TRBV7-2 and TRBJ2-5; 10 nucleotides agree with TRBD2. CDR1 is SGHTA and CDR2 is FQGNSA in the germline V gene. Unmatched junction bases numbered 12, after V lost 4 bases and J lost 4 bases. This CDR3 has 17 residues. The CDR3 sequence is CASSSSSGGAAVETQYF. Here the CDR3 DNA reads TGTGCCAGCAGCTCGTCGAGCGGGGGGGCCGCGGTAGAGACCCAGTACTTC.

This chain uses TRBV5-4 with TRBJ1-1, with D uncertain. CDR3 length: 14 amino acids. Between the trimmed V and J ends, which lost 1 base and 4 bases, there was a span of 11 bases. CDR1 is SGHNT, CDR2 YYREEE, per germline (reference sequence). This CDR3 reads CASSLPAAPTEAFF. As DNA, the CDR3 is TGTGCCAGCAGCTTGCCCGCGGCCCCCACTGAAGCTTTCTTT.

CDR3 DNA sequence: TGCGCCAGCAGCTCGGACCACTACACAGATACGCAGTATTTT. Translated: CASSSDHYTDTQYF. This chain uses TRBV5-1 with TRBJ2-3; D call uncertain. V was shortened by 3 bases and J by 2 bases, with 10 bases between the two germline ends. Germline V gene data show CDR1 as SGHRS and CDR2 as YFSETQ. The CDR3 runs 14 residues. The full variable domain, in which reference TRBV5-1 and TRBJ2-3 provide the parts outside the CDR3, is KAGVTQTPRYLIKTRGQQVTLSCSPISGHRSVSWYQQTPGQGLQFLFEYFSETQRNKGNFPGRFSGRQFSNSRSEMNVSTLELGDSALYLCASSSDHYTDTQYFGPGTRLTVL.

The rearrangement joins TRBV12-3 or TRBV12-4 to TRBJ1-2; tentative D call: TRBD1 (6 bases). The CDR3 loop spans 16 amino acids. V lost 6 bases, J lost 4 bases, and 21 bases lay in between. The CDR3 DNA sequence: TGTGCCAGCAGCCCCCGCCGGGGGGCTTTCACCTATGGCTACACCTTC. It yields the protein CASSPRRGAFTYGYTF.

CDR3 in DNA: TGCAGTGCTAGTTCCGGGGCCAGCAATCAGCCCCAGCATTTT. Translating it yields CSASSGASNQPQHF. The chain joins TRBV20-1 to TRBJ1-5; perhaps TRBD1 as D (5 bases). CDR3 length equals 14 residues. CDR1 and CDR2 (germline): DFQATT, SNEGSKA (reference sequence). The germline V and J ends were trimmed by 3 bases and 1 base, with 10 bases remaining between them.

The rearrangement joins TRBV28 to TRBJ1-5; D not resolved. The V gene lost 2 bases and the J gene lost 3 bases, with 11 bases spanning the gap. This CDR3 is 15 amino acids long. Germline V CDR1 and CDR2: MDHEN, SYDVKM. The DNA for the CDR3 is TGTGCCAGCAGTTTAGGGCAGACCTACAATCAGCCCCAGCATTTT. Its translation is CASSLGQTYNQPQHF. The entire variable domain, with the rest obtained from reference TRBV28 and TRBJ1-5, is as follows: DVKVTQSSRYLVKRTGEKVFLECVQDMDHENMFWYRQDPGLGLRLIYFSYDVKMKEKGDIPEGYSVSREKKERFSLILESASTNQTSMYLCASSLGQTYNQPQHFGDGTRLSIL.

CDR3 sequence: CASSLVRGDTEAFF. The CDR3 bases are TGCGCCAGCAGTCTCGTGAGGGGAGACACTGAAGCTTTCTTT. This chain connects TRBV23-1 to TRBJ1-1, with D possibly being TRBD1 (5 bases). TRBV23-1 is noted as an ORF with a role that remains uncertain. The germline V and J ends were trimmed by 4 bases and 3 bases, with 12 bases remaining between them. The CDR3 is 14 residues long.